The text below deals with one T cell receptor (beta chain). Its recognized antigen is unknown. Base qualities are not at hand, and no much larger clone is one base apart. Libraries were prepared through PCR. The sequencing machine was an Illumina HiSeq 2500. TCR library preparation used molecular barcoding, with unique molecular identifiers applied to normalize quantification of the TCRbeta repertoire. In TCRdb, the public reads were trimmed at Q25 with fastp and aligned with MiXCR, with productive beta chains retained. Rows with one shared CDR3 protein collapse into an entry with the most common genes and DNA. The sample contains 900,000 or so distinct CDR3 sequences, about 16% of them found a single time. Under 6% of the sample is taken by the ten largest. This record belongs to a study of T-cell reconstitution after alpha-beta-depleted transplantation in children (dated by TCRdb to the mid-2010s). For the study in its entirety: Using TCR repertoire profiling, the study followed T-cell immune reconstitution in a quantitative way in children after TCRalphabeta/CD19-depleted allogeneic hematopoietic cell transplantation.

General findings and caveats noted by the study authors: Hyperexpanded clone frequencies declined over subsequent months; after one year, T-cell counts and TCRbeta diversity were mostly attributed to newly produced T cells. The high TCRbeta diversity at day 60 in some patients was ascribed to recipient T cells and intrathymic progenitors that had survived conditioning. About two months after transplant, the apparently early recovery of alphabetaT-cell counts reportedly depended on just several hundred clones that had expanded rapidly and came from non-depleted graft cells.

The treatment or condition label of this sample denotes: allogeneic hematopoietic cell transplantation with graft depleted of TCRalphabeta T cells and CD19 B cells. TCRalphabeta/CD19-depleted allogeneic hematopoietic cell grafts were given to the transplant recipients, all of whom were children. Trimming at the junction amounts to 7 bases on V and 1 base on J, and the germline ends lie 7 bases apart. The CDR3 runs 12 residues from the cysteine to the phenylalanine. The DNA shown is the 36-base CDR3, in frame from base 1. Sequencing was performed on PBMCs, mostly from graft donor cells, taken 360 days after TCRalphabeta/CD19-depleted stem cell transplant. The TCR originated in a male patient aged 10-17 years who had a stem cell transplant for acute lymphoblastic leukemia, so the T cells may come from the graft donor. The sequence links TRBV12-3 or TRBV12-4 to TRBJ2-5, with TRBD1 as a weak D call on 5 bases. The CDR3: CASKGPQETQYF. In nucleotides, the sequence is TGTGCCAGCAAGGGGCCCCAAGAGACCCAGTACTTC.